The 10 T cell receptor beta chains in this list originate from one sample, sequenced in a study of a mutant IDH1 vaccine in newly diagnosed glioma. Produced via immunoSEQ multiplex PCR; TCRdb's table is partial and in-frame only. The sample contains 65,000 to 85,000 clones, around nine tenths of which appear only once. These receptors lack a known antigen. Time point noted: week 35, safety follow-up. Topical imiquimod was applied with each vaccine dose, which held 300 ug of mutant IDH1 20-mer peptide. The material was PBMCs, obtained from a glioma patient whose treatment included an IDH1 peptide vaccine. These receptors originate from a man in his thirties or forties with glioma.

The chain uses TRBV6-6 and TRBJ2-5; D is uncertain. With 6 bases removed from V and 1 base from J, the gap between germline ends came to 3 bases. The CDR3 has 11 residues. Germline V gene data show CDR1 as MNHNY and CDR2 as SVGAGI (reference sequence). The CDR3 DNA is TGTGCCAGCAGGTCCCAAGAGACCCAGTACTTC. Amino acid sequence: CASRSQETQYF.

This rearrangement joins TRBV2 to TRBJ2-5; TRBD1 or TRBD2 may be the D gene (5 bases each). The germline V gene encodes CDR1 SNHLY and CDR2 FYNNEI. The CDR3 loop spans 14 amino acids. V was cut by 5 bases and J by 4 bases, with 14 bases left in between. The CDR3 DNA reads as TGTGCCAGCAGTCCGGACACCGCGGGAGAGACCCAGTACTTC. Translation: CASSPDTAGETQYF. Filled out from reference TRBV2 and TRBJ2-5, the complete variable domain reads EPEVTQTPSHQVTQMGQEVILRCVPISNHLYFYWYRQILGQKVEFLVSFYNNEISEKSEIFDDQFSVERPDGSNFTLKIRSTKLEDSAMYFCASSPDTAGETQYFGPGTRLLVL.

The chain links TRBV11-1 to TRBJ2-2; D remains unclear. V lost 4 bases to trimming and J lost 5 bases, with 8 bases between them. The CDR3 runs 13 residues. Looked up from germline, CDR1 is SGHAT and CDR2 is FQDESV (reference sequence). DNA for the CDR3: TGTGCCAGCAGCTCACAGTTAACCGGGGAGCTGTTTTTT. Protein product: CASSSQLTGELFF.

V and J are TRBV18 and TRBJ2-7; 10 positions match TRBD1. Trimming took 3 bases from V and 2 from J; bases not matched to a gene: 4. This CDR3 has 15 residues. Germline CDR1 is KGHSH and CDR2 is LQKENI. This chain's CDR3 is CASSPTGTGAYEQYF. DNA of the CDR3: TGTGCCAGCTCACCTACCGGGACAGGGGCCTACGAGCAGTACTTC.

This clone was detected only once. The chain joins TRBV5-7 to TRBJ2-7, with D perhaps matching TRBD2 (6 bases). TRBV5-7 is assigned to the ORF class and has an uncertain function. The CDR3 length is 14 residues. The V end was cut by 4 bases, the J end by 5 bases, with 16 bases between. The CDR3 region has the DNA TGTGCCAGCAGCGGGGCGGGAATCAGGGACGAGCAGTACTTC. This translates into CASSGAGIRDEQYF.

About this clone itself: Within the sample, other DNA sequences also encode this same CDR3. This chain connects TRBV19 to TRBJ1-1; tentative D call: TRBD1 (5 bases). V gave up 7 bases and J gave up 5 bases, with 11 bases separating them. From germline, CDR1 is LNHDA and CDR2 SQIVND (reference sequence). CDR3 length equals 12 residues. The CDR3 region is CASKGGGTEAFF. CDR3 nucleotide sequence: TGTGCCAGTAAGGGTGGGGGGACTGAAGCTTTCTTT.

Turning to this clone: Other DNA sequences within the sample encode an identical CDR3. V is TRBV2 and J is TRBJ1-1; D is possibly TRBD1 (5 bases). Germline CDR1 and CDR2: SNHLY and FYNNEI. This CDR3 has 14 residues. V lost 3 bases and J 5 bases, leaving 13 bases between the germline ends. The CDR3 loop reads CASSDRVLNTEAFF. The CDR3 bases are TGTGCCAGCAGTGACAGGGTACTAAATACTGAAGCTTTCTTT. Variable domain in full (rest from reference TRBV2 and TRBJ1-1): EPEVTQTPSHQVTQMGQEVILRCVPISNHLYFYWYRQILGQKVEFLVSFYNNEISEKSEIFDDQFSVERPDGSNFTLKIRSTKLEDSAMYFCASSDRVLNTEAFFGQGTRLTVV.

This chain connects TRBV28 to TRBJ1-5, with 9 bases identical to TRBD1. Germline V gives CDR1 MDHEN, CDR2 SYDVKM. This CDR3 region has 14 residues. J was trimmed by 6 bases and V by 4 bases; bases with no gene match: 4. The CDR3 bases are TGTGCCAGCAGTTCGGACAGGGGCGGTCAGCCCCAGCATTTT. It codes for CASSSDRGGQPQHF.

The V gene is TRBV4-3, the J gene TRBJ1-6; 7 nucleotides line up with TRBD1. CDR1 is LGHNA and CDR2 is YSLEER in the germline V gene. Losses at the gene ends were 1 base for V and 6 bases for J; bases not matched to a gene: 6. The CDR3 contains 16 residues. CDR3 DNA: TGCGCCAGCAGCCAAGCGACGGACAGGTTTAATTCACCCCTCCACTTT. As protein: CASSQATDRFNSPLHF.

This clone was seen just once. V is TRBV5-1 and J is TRBJ2-7; the D is unclear. Germline V gene sequence: CDR1 SGHRS, CDR2 YFSETQ. V shed 4 bases and J shed 3 bases, with 11 bases lying between them. CDR3 length equals 13 residues. This CDR3 reads CASSTIGGYEQYF. The CDR3 DNA sequence: TGCGCCAGCAGCACTATAGGCGGCTACGAGCAGTACTTC.